Listed here are 24 T cell receptor beta chains from one sample, sequenced in a study of blood T cell repertoires in COVID-19. Sequencing was performed with immunoSEQ multiplex PCR; in TCRdb, only in-frame clones are kept and a portion is missing. The table includes some 300,000 clones, almost 90% detected once. The sequenced material came from peripheral blood. The receptors stem from a middle-aged woman with COVID-19, enrolled during active disease.

The V gene is TRBV27, the J gene TRBJ1-6, with 9 bases fitting TRBD1. The J segment lost 8 bases and the V segment lost 3 bases, leaving 2 bases of the junction unmatched. The germline V gene has CDR1 MNHEY and CDR2 SMNVEV (reference sequence). This CDR3 is 14 amino acids long. The CDR3 region is CASSLTGGDSPLHF. The CDR3 bases are TGTGCCAGCAGTTTGACAGGGGGAGATTCACCCCTCCACTTT.

V is TRBV18 and J is TRBJ1-3; 7 bases match TRBD1. With 2 bases clipped from V and 0 bases from J, the junction kept 7 bases outside the gene matches. Germline CDR1 is KGHSH and CDR2 is LQKENI. The CDR3 consists of 17 residues. The CDR3 region has the DNA TGTGCCAGCTCACCAGTCGGGGGACAGTACTCTGGAAACACCATATATTTT. This codes for CASSPVGGQYSGNTIYF.

V gene TRBV5-4 combines with J gene TRBJ1-2; TRBD1 is a possible D gene (6 bases). V shed 2 bases and J shed 5 bases, with 16 bases lying between them. In germline, CDR1 is SGHNT, CDR2 YYREEE (reference sequence). This CDR3 comprises 15 residues. CDR3 DNA: TGTGCCAGCAGCTTTGGGGGTACTACAGGGTATGGCTACACCTTC. It translates to CASSFGGTTGYGYTF.

This clone was observed a handful of times. This chain uses TRBV2 with TRBJ1-4; D remains ambiguous. V was shortened by 6 bases and J by 0 bases, with 8 bases between the two germline ends. Germline CDR1 SNHLY, CDR2 FYNNEI. The CDR3 runs to 14 residues. Written as DNA, the CDR3 is TGTGCCAGCAGAGAGAGGTCAACTAATGAAAAACTGTTTTTT. Residues: CASRERSTNEKLFF.

The chain links TRBV24-1 to TRBJ2-4; D possibly corresponds to TRBD1 (5 bases). This CDR3 region has 15 residues. Trimming cost V 4 bases and J 1 base, with 10 bases left between them. Looked up from germline, CDR1 is KGHDR and CDR2 is SFDVKD. The DNA of the CDR3 is TGTGCCACCAGTGAAAACAGACAGGCCAAAAACATTCAGTACTTC. Protein: CATSENRQAKNIQYF.

This rearrangement joins TRBV28 to TRBJ1-6; the D gene is possibly TRBD1 (5 bases). The germline CDR1 and CDR2 sequences are MDHEN and SYDVKM. The CDR3 extends over 14 amino acids. V lost 5 bases and J 9 bases, leaving 14 bases between the germline ends. The chain's CDR3 is CASSPGGLSSPLHF. The CDR3 DNA reads TGTGCCAGCAGTCCCGGGGGGTTGAGTTCACCCCTCCACTTT.

The rearrangement links TRBV18 to TRBJ2-7; 12 bases match TRBD1. The CDR3 contains 15 residues. Trimming took 0 bases from V and 7 from J; bases not matched to a gene: 4. CDR1 is KGHSH, CDR2 LQKENI, per germline. The CDR3 DNA follows: TGTGCCAGCTCACCACCGGGACAGGGGGCGGGGGAGCAGTACTTC. It specifies CASSPPGQGAGEQYF.

As concerns this clone: Relative to the germline gene, one junction end is altered; a read error may explain this. The chain combines TRBV7-9 with TRBJ1-1, with TRBD1 matching 8 bases. CDR3 length: 13 residues. Germline CDR1 is SEHNR and CDR2 is FQNEAQ (reference sequence). The CDR3 DNA reads TGTGCCAGCAGCCTTCGCCTTCTGGACAGGGCCAAATTT. As protein: CASSLRLLDRAKF.

The chain is built from TRBV28 and TRBJ2-7; 11 bases are a match to TRBD2. CDR3 length: 16 residues. Germline V gene lookup returns CDR1 MDHEN and CDR2 SYDVKM. With 5 bases clipped from V and 2 bases from J, the junction kept 8 bases outside the gene matches. CDR3 amino acids: CASSPQLAGATYEQYF. The CDR3 bases are TGTGCCAGCAGTCCTCAACTAGCGGGGGCTACCTACGAGCAGTACTTC. The variable domain in full, with the rest retrieved from reference TRBV28 and TRBJ2-7, is DVKVTQSSRYLVKRTGEKVFLECVQDMDHENMFWYRQDPGLGLRLIYFSYDVKMKEKGDIPEGYSVSREKKERFSLILESASTNQTSMYLCASSPQLAGATYEQYFGPGTRLTVT.

The rearrangement uses TRBV7-9 and TRBJ2-7; D possibly corresponds to TRBD1 (5 bases). The V gene lost 2 bases and the J gene lost 5 bases, with 10 bases spanning the gap. Germline V gene sequence: CDR1 SEHNR, CDR2 FQNEAQ (reference sequence). This CDR3 region has 13 residues. CDR3 region: CASSLSGFDEQYF. In DNA, the CDR3 is TGTGCCAGCAGCTTATCAGGGTTTGACGAGCAGTACTTC.

The chain carries TRBV10-3 and TRBJ1-1; D gene ambiguous. The CDR3 is 14 amino acids. Germline-derived CDR1 and CDR2 are ENHRY and SYGVKD. V lost 1 base, J lost 6 bases, and 12 bases lay in between. CDR3 in amino acids: CAISELYPRSEAFF. The CDR3 nucleotides are TGTGCCATCAGTGAGTTATACCCACGGTCTGAAGCTTTCTTT.

The genes are TRBV9 and TRBJ2-7, with 8 bases fitting TRBD2. The length of the CDR3 is 14 residues. V was clipped by 5 bases and J by 0 bases; unmatched bases: 4. Germline V gene sequence: CDR1 SGDLS, CDR2 YYNGEE. CDR3 in DNA: TGTGCCAGCAGTACTAGCGGAGTCTCCTACGAGCAGTACTTC. Protein product: CASSTSGVSYEQYF. The full variable domain, rest sourced from reference TRBV9 and TRBJ2-7, is DSGVTQTPKHLITATGQRVTLRCSPRSGDLSVYWYQQSLDQGLQFLIQYYNGEERAKGNILERFSAQQFPDLHSELNLSSLELGDSALYFCASSTSGVSYEQYFGPGTRLTVT.

The chain uses TRBV2 and TRBJ2-3; 13 nucleotides agree with TRBD2. The CDR3 runs to 14 residues. Unmatched junction bases numbered 1, after V lost 8 bases and J lost 2 bases. Germline V CDR1 and CDR2: SNHLY, FYNNEI. Here the CDR3 DNA reads TGTGCCAGCGGGACTAGCGGGGCCACAGATACGCAGTATTTT. Residues: CASGTSGATDTQYF.

This chain connects TRBV10-3 to TRBJ2-2; D call uncertain. The CDR3 is 16 residues long. Germline V CDR1 and CDR2: ENHRY, SYGVKD. V shed 3 bases and J shed 1 base, with 12 bases lying between them. In nucleotides, the CDR3 is TGTGCCATCAGTGAATCTCCCCAACAGAACACCGGGGAGCTGTTTTTT. It is translated as CAISESPQQNTGELFF.

This clone has just one count. The genes are TRBV6-5 and TRBJ2-1; D perhaps matches TRBD1 (6 bases). V lost 4 bases to trimming and J lost 1 base, with 14 bases between them. CDR1 and CDR2 (germline): MNHEY, SVGAGI. This CDR3 is 16 amino acids long. This CDR3 reads CASSSLRTVSYNEQFF. CDR3 bases: TGTGCCAGCAGTTCCCTGAGGACAGTTTCCTACAATGAGCAGTTCTTC.

The CDR3 protein is CASTIRGQGNYGYTF. The CDR3 DNA reads as TGTGCCAGCACCATAAGGGGACAGGGTAACTATGGCTACACCTTC. The chain is built from TRBV28 and TRBJ1-2; 9 nucleotides match TRBD1. Unmatched junction bases numbered 7, after V lost 7 bases and J lost 1 base. The germline CDR1 and CDR2 sequences are MDHEN and SYDVKM. CDR3 size: 15 residues.

The chain carries TRBV5-1 and TRBJ2-1; 7 bases match TRBD2. There are 14 residues in the CDR3. V lost 0 bases to trimming and J lost 6 bases; unmatched junction nucleotides: 3. In germline, CDR1 is SGHRS, CDR2 YFSETQ. The CDR3 spells CASSLELAANEQFF. The CDR3 DNA is TGCGCCAGCAGCTTGGAGCTAGCGGCCAATGAGCAGTTCTTC.

The chain combines TRBV19 with TRBJ2-2; 7 bases agree with TRBD1. CDR1 LNHDA and CDR2 SQIVND come from the germline V gene (reference sequence). The CDR3 spans 16 residues. With V trimmed by 3 bases and J by 3 bases, 7 bases remained unmatched. The CDR3 reads CASSISPQGDTGELFF. The CDR3, as DNA: TGTGCCAGTAGTATCAGCCCCCAGGGGGACACCGGGGAGCTGTTTTTT.

The chain joins TRBV6-5 to TRBJ2-4; 7 nucleotides line up with TRBD2. The CDR3 runs 16 residues. CDR1 MNHEY and CDR2 SVGAGI come from the germline V gene. J was trimmed by 7 bases and V by 0 bases; bases with no gene match: 9. The CDR3 protein is CASSYSILAEQNIQYF. In nucleotides, the CDR3 is TGTGCCAGCAGTTACTCGATTCTAGCGGAGCAGAACATTCAGTACTTC.

The chain is built from TRBV2 and TRBJ1-2; 8 nucleotides agree with TRBD1. The CDR3 consists of 15 residues. Losses at the gene ends were 5 bases for V and 4 bases for J; bases not matched to a gene: 9. Per germline, CDR1 SNHLY and CDR2 FYNNEI. The CDR3 DNA is TGTGCCAGCAGTTCTGGACAGGGAAAGGGCTATGGCTACACCTTC. It codes for CASSSGQGKGYGYTF.

The chain links TRBV24-1 to TRBJ1-2; D unclear. V lost 2 bases and J 4 bases, leaving 16 bases between the germline ends. In germline, CDR1 is KGHDR, CDR2 SFDVKD. The CDR3 totals 16 residues. For the CDR3, the DNA is TGTGCCACCAGTGATTCGGACGGGAACGCATTCTATGGCTACACCTTC. Translation: CATSDSDGNAFYGYTF.

This chain connects TRBV7-2 to TRBJ1-2; TRBD1 aligns across 9 bases. V shed 4 bases and J 6 bases; nucleotides not matched to a gene: 6. This CDR3 is 14 amino acids long. The germline gives CDR1 SGHTA, CDR2 FQGNSA. The CDR3 here is CASSWDREGDGYTF. The CDR3 DNA sequence: TGTGCCAGCAGCTGGGACAGGGAAGGTGATGGCTACACCTTC.

The genes are TRBV25-1 and TRBJ1-6; 7 positions match TRBD1. Germline V CDR1 and CDR2: MGHDK, SYGVNS. The CDR3 contains 16 residues. After removal of 5 bases from V and 7 bases from J, the junction contained 11 bases not matched to a gene. The CDR3 here is CASSTHGTVVNSPLHF. CDR3 coding DNA: TGTGCCAGCAGTACCCACGGGACAGTCGTGAATTCACCCCTCCACTTT.

V is TRBV19 and J is TRBJ1-3; D is unclear. Between the trimmed V and J ends, which lost 0 bases and 0 bases, there was a span of 3 bases. Germline V gene sequence: CDR1 LNHDA, CDR2 SQIVND (reference sequence). The CDR3 loop spans 14 amino acids. The CDR3 DNA reads as TGTGCCAGTAGTATAGAACACTCTGGAAACACCATATATTTT. It is translated as CASSIEHSGNTIYF.